A selection of T cell receptor beta chains follows, all from one sample in a study of blood T cell repertoires in COVID-19. Clones were read by immunoSEQ multiplex PCR, and TCRdb kept only the in-frame ones, dropping some. The table records 130,000 or so clones, about 70% of them present only once. The specimen was peripheral blood. Receptors originate from a woman in her seventies with acute or convalescent COVID-19. Both conserved end residues are part of each CDR3. A D gene is named only where the DNA matches it firmly. Expanded clones get a size class; other rows say once, few or many, or leave the size out.

CDR3 DNA: TGTGCCAGCAGCTCACGACCAGGGGGGCGGGATACCTACGAGCAGTACTTC
CDR3 protein: CASSSRPGGRDTYEQYF
V gene: TRBV5-4
D gene: -
J gene: TRBJ2-7
clone size: -

CDR3 DNA: TGCGCCAGCAGCCAAGATGAGAGGGGGCGCACAGATACGCAGTATTTT
CDR3 protein: CASSQDERGRTDTQYF
V gene: TRBV4-3
D gene: TRBD1
J gene: TRBJ2-3
clone size: once

CDR3 DNA: TGTGCCAGCAGCTTGGGACTCAGCTCCTATAATTCACCCCTCCACTTT
CDR3 protein: CASSLGLSSYNSPLHF
V gene: TRBV5-6
D gene: -
J gene: TRBJ1-6
clone size: -

CDR3 DNA: TGTGCCAGCAGCCAGGGACAGGTACGGACGAATGAGCAGTTCTTC
CDR3 protein: CASSQGQVRTNEQFF
V gene: TRBV11-3
D gene: TRBD1
J gene: TRBJ2-1
clone size: many

CDR3 DNA: TGTGCCTGGTTCGGACCAGGGTCCAACAATGAGCAGTTCTTC
CDR3 protein: CAWFGPGSNNEQFF
V gene: TRBV30
D gene: -
J gene: TRBJ2-1
clone size: -

CDR3 DNA: TGCAGTGCAAACTCAGGGGGGAGGCTGTTTTTT
CDR3 protein: CSANSGGRLFF
V gene: TRBV20-1
D gene: TRBD1
J gene: TRBJ1-4
clone size: few

CDR3 DNA: TGTGCCAGCAGCTGGGGGCCGCCATCCGATACGCAGTATTTT
CDR3 protein: CASSWGPPSDTQYF
V gene: TRBV6-6
D gene: -
J gene: TRBJ2-3
clone size: -

CDR3 DNA: TGTGCCAGCAGCTTAGGGGCCAGAACAGATACGCAGTATTTT
CDR3 protein: CASSLGARTDTQYF
V gene: TRBV7-9
D gene: -
J gene: TRBJ2-3
clone size: -

CDR3 DNA: TGTGCCAGCAGTTCTCACAGGTCCCTGGGAGGCTACACCTTC
CDR3 protein: CASSSHRSLGGYTF
V gene: TRBV28
D gene: -
J gene: TRBJ1-2
clone size: once

CDR3 DNA: TGCAGCGGGAAACAGGGCTACGAGCAGTACTTC
CDR3 protein: CSGKQGYEQYF
V gene: TRBV29-1
D gene: -
J gene: TRBJ2-7
clone size: -

CDR3 DNA: TGTGCCAGCAGCGTAGATCAGGGGCTGGGTGATACGCAGTATTTT
CDR3 protein: CASSVDQGLGDTQYF
V gene: TRBV9
D gene: -
J gene: TRBJ2-3
clone size: -

CDR3 DNA: TGCGCCAGCAGTAGGGTGACAGGGATGATGGACTATGGCTACACCTTC
CDR3 protein: CASSRVTGMMDYGYTF
V gene: TRBV5-1
D gene: TRBD1
J gene: TRBJ1-2
clone size: once

CDR3 DNA: TGTGCCAGTAGTACTTTTTTCGGGAAATATTACGAGCAGTACTTC
CDR3 protein: CASSTFFGKYYEQYF
V gene: TRBV19
D gene: -
J gene: TRBJ2-7
clone size: -

CDR3 DNA: TGTGCCAGCTCGTCAGGACAGGTGGGGAACACCGGGGAGCTGTTTTTT
CDR3 protein: CASSSGQVGNTGELFF
V gene: TRBV18
D gene: TRBD1
J gene: TRBJ2-2
clone size: -

CDR3 DNA: TGTGCCAGCAGCCGAAGATCGACTAGCGGGGCAACAGATACGCAGTATTTT
CDR3 protein: CASSRRSTSGATDTQYF
V gene: TRBV14
D gene: TRBD2
J gene: TRBJ2-3
clone size: -